This T cell receptor beta chain derives from a study of T-cell reconstitution after alpha-beta-depleted transplantation in children. Study-level points and caveats: Surviving recipient T cells and thymic progenitors produced the high day-60 TCRbeta diversity seen in some patients. T-cell counts and diversity at one year following transplant were attributed mainly to newly produced T cells.

This clonotype was recorded many times. Its antigen is currently unknown. There are 14 residues in the CDR3. V lost 2 bases to trimming and J lost 0 bases, with 4 bases between them. The germline V gene encodes CDR1 SGHDN and CDR2 FVKESK. The authors prepared the TCRbeta library with unique molecular identifiers. TCRdb reanalysed the PCR reads using MiXCR and keeps one entry per CDR3 protein. This sample has about 510,000 distinct CDR3 sequences, with 11% found just once. This receptor was identified in a female patient younger than 10 who had a stem cell transplant for aplastic anemia, so the T cells may come from the graft donor. The chain recombines TRBV14 with TRBJ2-2; no clear D gene. The specimen was PBMCs, mostly from graft donor cells, collected 180 days after TCRalphabeta/CD19-depleted stem cell transplant. CDR3: CASSQLTNTGELFF. DNA of the CDR3: TGTGCCAGCAGCCAATTAACGAACACCGGGGAGCTGTTTTTT.